This T cell receptor (beta chain) was obtained from a study of blood T cell repertoires in COVID-19. Looking at the study overall: Spain, Italy and the United States supplied samples that represented acute and convalescent COVID-19. Sample material is recorded as cDNA or gDNA derived from T cells, B-cell-depleted T cells, or PBMCs.

In the study's own analysis: From reference gene primer amplification, estimates of nucleated cell counts were derived. Here immunoSEQ multiplex PCR was the method, and the copy in TCRdb shows in-frame clones only, minus some. That table furnishes V, J and clone size, whereas the DNA furnished D and trimming. This sample has some 160,000 clones, with 80% to 90% found just once. This clone was seen a handful of times. Germline CDR1 reads SGHRS; CDR2 reads YFSETQ. The length of the CDR3 is 16 residues. The germline V and J ends were trimmed by 0 bases and 3 bases, with 12 bases remaining between them. Sequenced material: peripheral blood. The receptor was isolated from a woman aged 70-85 years with acute or convalescent COVID-19. The V and J genes are TRBV5-1 and TRBJ1-4, with D maybe TRBD1 (6 bases). The CDR3 DNA sequence: TGCGCCAGCAGCTTGGAGGGACACGGGGCTAATGAAAAACTGTTTTTT. Translating it yields CASSLEGHGANEKLFF. The full variable domain, its missing parts supplied by reference TRBV5-1 and TRBJ1-4, is KAGVTQTPRYLIKTRGQQVTLSCSPISGHRSVSWYQQTPGQGLQFLFEYFSETQRNKGNFPGRFSGRQFSNSRSEMNVSTLELGDSALYLCASSLEGHGANEKLFFGSGTQLSVL.